This T cell receptor (beta chain) was identified in a study of beta chain features in type 1 diabetes. This CDR3 spans 15 amino acids. V was shortened by 3 bases and J by 2 bases, with 12 bases between the two germline ends. Germline V lookup: CDR1 SGHTA, CDR2 FQGNSA. The investigators reverse transcribed all of the isolated RNA, so they sequenced expressed TCRB transcripts. The table came from immunoSEQ multiplex PCR; TCRdb's copy has only in-frame clones and leaves some out. In the table there are under 500,000 clones, approximately 31% of which are singletons. This clone was counted between two and nine times.

The rearrangement uses TRBV7-2 and TRBJ2-3; D is perhaps TRBD1 (6 bases). The receptor comes from a man in his late teens or twenties in good health. Sequenced sample: naive CD4+ T cells from blood. The CDR3 spells CASSFTGQYTDTQYF. The CDR3 region has the DNA TGTGCCAGCAGCTTTACCGGACAGTACACAGATACGCAGTATTTT.